This T cell receptor (beta chain) was sequenced in a study of blood T cell repertoires in COVID-19 (dated by TCRdb to the early 2020s). Notes on the research overall: Samples covering the acute and convalescent phases of COVID-19 were provided by collaborators in the United States, Italy and Spain. A freely available public database, intended as a resource for researchers studying the immune response to SARS-CoV-2, is where the repertoires were released. Where available, HLA class I and class II types were obtained from metadata supplied by the sample provider rather than from assay-based typing. The samples were drawn from the first 160 participants of the ongoing ImmuneRACE study and from 1,254 subjects provided by 6 global collaborators. Nearly every sample came with metadata listing a de-identified subject ID, COVID-19 status, age in years and sex. The dataset comprised deeply sampled blood TCRbeta repertoires from subjects exposed to, actively infected with, or recovered from COVID-19. The prospective study material was composed of cDNA or gDNA derived from T cells, B-cell-depleted T cells, or PBMCs. Study-wide findings and limitations: The amount of clinical and demographic metadata varied by source and participant and was provided uncurated.

TCRbeta CDR3 regions were amplified from genomic DNA using the immunoSEQ Assay, a bias-controlled multiplex PCR. The study's processing was this. Within the assay, amplification of reference gene primers was used to estimate how many nucleated cells each sample contained. To quantify the absolute abundance of each unique TCRbeta CDR3 rearrangement, sequence reads were collapsed and filtered. For each sample, productive Simpson clonality was calculated by taking the square root of Simpson's diversity index across productive rearrangements. TCRdb stores this immuneACCESS table with in-frame sequences only. Part of the clones is absent; in the studies checked, under half of the shortfall reflects unresolved V genes, and no reason is known for the rest. Clone size and V and J calls were adopted from that table, with D and trimming inferred from the DNA. The sample includes 200,000 to 250,000 clones, with about 80% observed a single time. Of the sample, around 2% is held by the ten largest clones.

The collaborating institutions used their own protocols to collect whole blood in K2EDTA tubes. For TCRbeta analysis, collaborator samples were shipped as frozen whole blood, as isolated PBMCs, or as DNA extracted from either sample type. Germline trimming amounts to 5 bases on V and 2 bases on J, with 6 as the count of junction bases outside the gene matches. CDR1 and CDR2 (LNHDA, SQIVND) derive from the germline V gene (reference sequence). From the cysteine up to the phenylalanine, the CDR3 has a length of 15 residues. Only the CDR3 DNA is retained, 45 bases long and in frame from the first base. On this clone itself: Its antigen is still unknown. The input lacks base qualities; no much larger clone sits a single base away.

The source material was peripheral blood. The sequence was collected from a woman aged 55-75 years with acute or convalescent COVID-19. In this chain, TRBV19 is recombined with TRBJ2-7; 10 middle bases align to TRBD1. The sequenced DNA is TGTGCCAGTAGTGTGGGACAGGGGCCCACCTACGAGCAGTACTTC. Its translation reads: CASSVGQGPTYEQYF.